One T cell receptor beta chain is described in this entry. What it recognizes is unknown. V lost 1 base and J 0 bases, leaving 21 bases between the germline ends. This CDR3 contains 19 residues. Per the germline V gene, CDR1 is SGHVS and CDR2 is FNYEAQ. These data come from a study of blood T cells in healthy people across ages. Sample-barcoded 5' priming and a J-beta primer mix drove a second PCR of about 7 to 11 cycles. The yield of each sample was at least 3 million CDR3-containing paired-end reads. TCRdb re-derived calls from the 5' RACE reads in MiXCR, one entry per CDR3 protein. The sample contains 1.4 million to 1.5 million distinct CDR3 sequences, roughly 40% of which appear only once. Broader study findings: It was held that diversity estimates obtained from one million T cells represented underestimates. Measured against age, TCR beta diversity per million T cells decreased in a roughly linear manner.

The chain recombines TRBV7-6 with TRBJ2-5, with D perhaps matching TRBD2 (6 bases). The sequenced sample was blood. The clonotype originates from a woman aged 18-29 years in good health. The CDR3 region is CASSLGGGRYTQYQETQYF. As DNA, the CDR3 is TGTGCCAGCAGCTTAGGGGGAGGTCGGTACACCCAGTACCAAGAGACCCAGTACTTC.